The 14 T cell receptor beta chains given below trace back to one sample, sequenced in a study of blood T cell repertoires in COVID-19. The assay was immunoSEQ multiplex PCR, and TCRdb's table has in-frame clones only and misses some. The sample comprises about 130,000 clones, approximately 89% of which are singletons, and about 3.6% rests with the top ten. Input material: peripheral blood. The receptors originated from a woman aged 60-70 years with acute or convalescent COVID-19.

The rearrangement links TRBV5-8 to TRBJ1-5; 7 bases are a match to TRBD1. Germline assignment: CDR1 SGHTS and CDR2 YDEGEE. The CDR3 is made up of 17 amino acids. V lost 2 bases to trimming and J lost 9 bases; unmatched junction nucleotides: 17. This CDR3 is CASSLARTGVRVLPQHF. The CDR3 DNA is TGTGCCAGCAGCTTAGCCCGGACAGGCGTCAGGGTTTTGCCCCAGCATTTT.

The chain has TRBV7-2 and TRBJ1-1, with a weak D call TRBD1 (6 bases). The CDR3 is 15 residues long. Between the trimmed V and J ends, which lost 1 base and 5 bases, there was a span of 14 bases. In germline, CDR1 is SGHTA, CDR2 FQGNSA. CDR3: CASSLGDRMGTEAFF. As DNA, the CDR3 is TGTGCCAGCAGCTTAGGCGACAGGATGGGTACTGAAGCTTTCTTT.

The V call is TRBV27, the J call TRBJ1-2; D remains unclear. Germline V lookup: CDR1 MNHEY, CDR2 SMNVEV (reference sequence). The CDR3 length is 13 residues. Trimming cost V 2 bases and J 7 bases, with 11 bases left between them. The chain's CDR3 is CASSLRGIGGYTF. The CDR3 coding sequence is TGTGCCAGCAGTTTACGAGGGATTGGTGGCTACACCTTC.

This chain links TRBV7-8 with TRBJ2-5, with 11 bases that match TRBD2. The CDR3 contains 16 residues. CDR1 and CDR2 (germline): SGHVS, FQNEAQ. The V segment lost 4 bases and the J segment 5 bases; nucleotides outside the gene matches: 9. CDR3 residues: CASSSSRASGRETQYF. CDR3 bases: TGTGCCAGCAGCTCAAGCCGGGCTAGCGGGAGGGAGACCCAGTACTTC.

This chain joins TRBV6-6 and TRBJ2-2, with 10 bases aligning to TRBD1. The trim removed 0 bases at V and 10 bases at J, leaving 5 bases unmatched. CDR1 is MNHNY, CDR2 SVGAGI, per germline (reference sequence). The CDR3 covers 15 residues. CDR3 DNA sequence: TGTGCCAGCAGTTACTCGGGACAGGGGAATGAGGAGCTGTTTTTT. Translation gives CASSYSGQGNEELFF.

J is TRBJ2-3 and V is TRBV27; D might be TRBD1 (6 bases). CDR3 size: 15 residues. In germline, CDR1 is MNHEY, CDR2 SMNVEV (reference sequence). V dropped 4 bases and J dropped 5 bases, with 16 bases sitting between them. CDR3: CASSSADSRLDTQYF. In DNA form, the CDR3 reads TGTGCCAGCAGTTCGGCGGACAGCAGGTTAGATACGCAGTATTTT.

The V call is TRBV7-3, the J call TRBJ1-1, with no clear D. V shed 1 base and J shed 1 base, with 7 bases lying between them. CDR1 is SGHTA and CDR2 is FQGTGA in the germline V gene. The CDR3 loop spans 14 amino acids. The DNA for the CDR3 is TGTGCCAGCAGCTTAATGGGCCCGAACACTGAAGCTTTCTTT. This gives the protein CASSLMGPNTEAFF.

The table lists this clone with a few counts. The J gene is TRBJ2-1, the V gene TRBV12-3 or TRBV12-4; weak D call: TRBD2 (5 bases). The ends were cut back, 7 bases at V and 7 bases at J, with 14 bases in the middle. This CDR3 is built from 13 residues. The CDR3 DNA sequence: TGTGCCAGCACTCTGACTAAATCAAATGAGCAGTTCTTC. Translation: CASTLTKSNEQFF.

V usage is TRBV10-3 and J usage is TRBJ2-7, with 11 nucleotides matching TRBD2. Germline lookup yields CDR1 ENHRY and CDR2 SYGVKD. The junction had 3 bases not matched to a gene; V was cut back by 5 bases and J by 3 bases. CDR3 size: 14 residues. The DNA of the CDR3 is TGTGCCATCAGTCAGACTAGCGGGAACTACGAGCAGTACTTC. This gives the protein CAISQTSGNYEQYF.

The chain couples TRBV12-3 or TRBV12-4 to TRBJ2-2; possible D gene TRBD2, 5 bases. The CDR3 has 12 residues. V was shortened by 7 bases and J by 6 bases, with 9 bases between the two germline ends. The CDR3 region has the DNA TGTGCCAGCAAAGAGGGCCCCGGGGAGCTGTTTTTT. Translation gives CASKEGPGELFF.

The CDR3, as DNA: TGTGCCACCAGTGATGCGGGACAGTACACCGGGGAGCTGTTTTTT. Protein: CATSDAGQYTGELFF. The chain recombines TRBV24-1 with TRBJ2-2, with D possibly being TRBD1 (7 bases). Germline V gene data show CDR1 as KGHDR and CDR2 as SFDVKD. This CDR3 has 15 residues. The germline V and J ends were trimmed by 3 bases and 3 bases, with 10 bases remaining between them.

The genes are TRBV27 and TRBJ2-1; 7 bases map to TRBD2. CDR1 MNHEY and CDR2 SMNVEV come from the germline V gene (reference sequence). V gave up 5 bases and J gave up 0 bases; unmatched junction bases: 13. This CDR3 has 18 amino acids. CDR3: CASSLRQLAQGSYNEQFF. In nucleotides, the CDR3 is TGTGCCAGCAGTCTGCGCCAACTAGCGCAGGGCTCCTACAATGAGCAGTTCTTC.

The chain recombines TRBV5-1 with TRBJ2-5; possible D gene TRBD2, 6 bases. The ends were cut back, 0 bases at V and 5 bases at J, with 14 bases in the middle. Germline CDR1 reads SGHRS; CDR2 reads YFSETQ. The length of the CDR3 is 15 residues. The CDR3 DNA is TGCGCCAGCAGCTTGGGGACGGGAGCCCAGGAGACCCAGTACTTC. As protein: CASSLGTGAQETQYF.

This rearrangement joins TRBV25-1 to TRBJ1-1, with 8 bases identical to TRBD1. V lost 9 bases, J lost 1 base, and 7 bases stayed unmatched. CDR3 length equals 14 residues. Germline V gene sequence: CDR1 MGHDK, CDR2 SYGVNS. The CDR3 DNA sequence: TGTGCCAGTACCCGACAGGGGAGGAACACTGAAGCTTTCTTT. This sequence encodes CASTRQGRNTEAFF. Drawing the rest from reference TRBV25-1 and TRBJ1-1, the complete variable domain is EADIYQTPRYLVIGTGKKITLECSQTMGHDKMYWYQQDPGMELHLIHYSYGVNSTEKGDLSSESTVSRIRTEHFPLTLESARPSHTSQYLCASTRQGRNTEAFFGQGTRLTVV.